This T cell receptor (beta chain) was captured in a study of read filtering for tumor transcriptome and immune sequencing. V lost 0 bases to trimming and J lost 0 bases, with 9 bases between them. Germline V gene data show CDR1 as MNHEY and CDR2 as SVGAGI. CDR3 length: 16 amino acids. This clonotype appeared many times. Its antigen is unknown. Findings and caveats of the study: Approximately 82% of IR-seq clonotypes had a single read, yet these held 3% to 4% of reads. Compared with RNA-seq, IR-seq gave much higher clonotype depth and reliability. Sorted CD138-negative bone marrow cells were not purified T cells.

From 300 to 450 ng of RNA, a library with molecular barcoded alpha/delta and beta/gamma adaptors was made. TCRdb redid the calling of the reads with MiXCR, one entry per CDR3 protein. This table holds approximately 50,000 distinct CDR3 sequences, more than 20% found once. The source is a donor older than 35 with multiple myeloma. This sequence joins TRBV6-5 and TRBJ2-1; no reliable D call. Specimen: a population of CD138-negative cells sorted from bone marrow. CDR3 sequence: CASSYSGHRSYNEQFF. CDR3 sequence (DNA): TGTGCCAGCAGTTACTCAGGCCACCGCTCCTACAATGAGCAGTTCTTC.